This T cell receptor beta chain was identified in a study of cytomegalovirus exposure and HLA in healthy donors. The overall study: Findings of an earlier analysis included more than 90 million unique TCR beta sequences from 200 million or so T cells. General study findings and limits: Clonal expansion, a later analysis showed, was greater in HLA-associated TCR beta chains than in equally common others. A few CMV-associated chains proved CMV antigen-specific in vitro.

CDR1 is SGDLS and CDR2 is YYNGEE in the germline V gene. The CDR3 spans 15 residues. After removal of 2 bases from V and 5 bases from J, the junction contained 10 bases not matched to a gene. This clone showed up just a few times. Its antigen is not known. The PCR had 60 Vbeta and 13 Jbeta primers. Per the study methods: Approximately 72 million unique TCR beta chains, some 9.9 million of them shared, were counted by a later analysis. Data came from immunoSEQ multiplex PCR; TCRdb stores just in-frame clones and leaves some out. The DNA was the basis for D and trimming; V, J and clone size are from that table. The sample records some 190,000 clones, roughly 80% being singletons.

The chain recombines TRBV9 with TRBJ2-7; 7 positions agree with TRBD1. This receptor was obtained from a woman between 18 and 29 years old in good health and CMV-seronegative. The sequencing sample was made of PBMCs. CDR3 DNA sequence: TGTGCCAGCAGCGTTGGATTGACAGGGCTCAACGAGCAGTACTTC. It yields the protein CASSVGLTGLNEQYF.